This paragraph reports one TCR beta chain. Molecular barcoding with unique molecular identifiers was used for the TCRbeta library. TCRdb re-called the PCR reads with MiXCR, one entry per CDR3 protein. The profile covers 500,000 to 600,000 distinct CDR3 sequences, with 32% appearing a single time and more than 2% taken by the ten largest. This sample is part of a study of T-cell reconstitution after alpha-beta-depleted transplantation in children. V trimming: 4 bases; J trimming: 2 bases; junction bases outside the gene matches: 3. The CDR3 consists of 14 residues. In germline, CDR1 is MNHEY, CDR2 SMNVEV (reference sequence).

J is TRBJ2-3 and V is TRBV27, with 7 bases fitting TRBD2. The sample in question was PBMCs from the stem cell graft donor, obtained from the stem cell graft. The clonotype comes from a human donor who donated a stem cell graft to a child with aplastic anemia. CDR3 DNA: TGTGCCAGCAGTTGGGGGAGGGCCACAGATACGCAGTATTTT. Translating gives CASSWGRATDTQYF.